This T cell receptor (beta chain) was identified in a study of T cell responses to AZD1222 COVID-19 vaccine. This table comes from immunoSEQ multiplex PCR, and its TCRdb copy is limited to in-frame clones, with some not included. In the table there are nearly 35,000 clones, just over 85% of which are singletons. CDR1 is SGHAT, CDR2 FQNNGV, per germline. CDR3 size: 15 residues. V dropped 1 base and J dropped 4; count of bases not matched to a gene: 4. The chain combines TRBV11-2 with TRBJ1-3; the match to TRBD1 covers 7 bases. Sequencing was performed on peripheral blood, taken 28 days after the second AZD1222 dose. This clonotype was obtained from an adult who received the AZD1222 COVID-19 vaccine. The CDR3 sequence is CASSLAQGVGNTIYF. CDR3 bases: TGTGCCAGCAGCTTAGCCCAGGGGGTCGGAAACACCATATATTTT.